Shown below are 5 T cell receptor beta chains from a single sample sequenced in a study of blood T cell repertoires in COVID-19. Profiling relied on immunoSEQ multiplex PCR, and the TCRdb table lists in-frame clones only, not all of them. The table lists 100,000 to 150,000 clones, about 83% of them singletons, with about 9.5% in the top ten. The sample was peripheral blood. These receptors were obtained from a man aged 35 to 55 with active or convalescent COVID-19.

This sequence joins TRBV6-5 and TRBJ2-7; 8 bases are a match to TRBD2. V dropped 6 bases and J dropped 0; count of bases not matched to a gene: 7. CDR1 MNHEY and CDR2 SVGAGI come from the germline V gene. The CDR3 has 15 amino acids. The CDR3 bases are TGTGCCAGCAGCCTTAGCGGGGTTAGCTCCTACGAGCAGTACTTC. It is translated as CASSLSGVSSYEQYF.

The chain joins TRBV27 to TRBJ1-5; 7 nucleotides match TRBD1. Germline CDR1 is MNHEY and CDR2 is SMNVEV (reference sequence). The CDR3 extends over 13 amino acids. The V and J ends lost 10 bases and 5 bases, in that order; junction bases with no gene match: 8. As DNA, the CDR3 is TGTGCCAAGATCCGGGACAGAGATCAGCCCCAGCATTTT. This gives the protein CAKIRDRDQPQHF.

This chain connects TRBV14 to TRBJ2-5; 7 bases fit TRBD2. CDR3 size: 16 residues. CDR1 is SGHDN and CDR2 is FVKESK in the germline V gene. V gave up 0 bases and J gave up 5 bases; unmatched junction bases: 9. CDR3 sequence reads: CASSQDWGGPQETQYF. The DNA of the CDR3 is TGTGCCAGCAGCCAAGATTGGGGGGGACCTCAGGAGACCCAGTACTTC.

As DNA, the CDR3 is TGTGCCAGCAGCACGGACAGGGACAGGGCTCAGCCCCAGCATTTT. Translation gives CASSTDRDRAQPQHF. The V gene is TRBV7-9, the J gene TRBJ1-5; 9 nucleotides agree with TRBD1. Germline values: CDR1 SEHNR, CDR2 FQNEAQ (reference sequence). J gave up 6 bases and V 5 bases, and 8 bases lay outside the gene matches. This CDR3 region has 15 residues.

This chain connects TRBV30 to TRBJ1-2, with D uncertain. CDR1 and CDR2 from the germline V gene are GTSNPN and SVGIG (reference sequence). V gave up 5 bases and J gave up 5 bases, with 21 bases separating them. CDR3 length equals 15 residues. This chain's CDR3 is CAWETTDGEGYGYTF. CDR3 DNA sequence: TGTGCCTGGGAGACCACCGACGGGGAAGGGTATGGCTACACCTTC.